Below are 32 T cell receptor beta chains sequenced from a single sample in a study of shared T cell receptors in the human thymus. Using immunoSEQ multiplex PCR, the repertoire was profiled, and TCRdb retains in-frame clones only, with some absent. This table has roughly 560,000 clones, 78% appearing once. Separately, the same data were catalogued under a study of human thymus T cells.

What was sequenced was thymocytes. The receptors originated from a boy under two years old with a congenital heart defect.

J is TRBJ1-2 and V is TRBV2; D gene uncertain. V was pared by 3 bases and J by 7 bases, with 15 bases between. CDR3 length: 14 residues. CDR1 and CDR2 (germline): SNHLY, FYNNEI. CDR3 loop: CASSDRGEVRGYTF. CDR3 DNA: TGTGCCAGCAGTGATCGAGGAGAAGTTCGTGGCTACACCTTC.

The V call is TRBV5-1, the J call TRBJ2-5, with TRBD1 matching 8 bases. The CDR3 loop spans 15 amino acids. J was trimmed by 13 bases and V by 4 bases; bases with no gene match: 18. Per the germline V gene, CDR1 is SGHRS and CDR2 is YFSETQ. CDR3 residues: CASSPRTGNWSDRYF. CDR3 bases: TGCGCCAGCAGCCCCCGGACAGGGAATTGGTCAGATCGGTACTTC.

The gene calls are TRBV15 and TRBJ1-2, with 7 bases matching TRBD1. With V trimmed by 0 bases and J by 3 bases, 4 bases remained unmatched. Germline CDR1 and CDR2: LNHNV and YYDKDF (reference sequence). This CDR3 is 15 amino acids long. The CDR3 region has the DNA TGTGCCACCAGCAGAGATCGGGGACAGTACTATGGCTACACCTTC. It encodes CATSRDRGQYYGYTF.

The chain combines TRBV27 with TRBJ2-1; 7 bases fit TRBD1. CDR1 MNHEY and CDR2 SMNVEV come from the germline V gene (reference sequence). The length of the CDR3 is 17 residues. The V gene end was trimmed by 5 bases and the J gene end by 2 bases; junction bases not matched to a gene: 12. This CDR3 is CASSPRPRQGPYNEQFF. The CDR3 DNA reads TGTGCCAGCAGTCCACGCCCCCGACAGGGCCCCTACAATGAGCAGTTCTTC.

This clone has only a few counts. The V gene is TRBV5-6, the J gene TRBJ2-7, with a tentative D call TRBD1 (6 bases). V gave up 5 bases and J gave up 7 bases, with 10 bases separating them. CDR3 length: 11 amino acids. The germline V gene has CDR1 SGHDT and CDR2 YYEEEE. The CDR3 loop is CASSYQGEQYF. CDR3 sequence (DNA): TGTGCCAGCAGTTATCAGGGGGAGCAGTACTTC.

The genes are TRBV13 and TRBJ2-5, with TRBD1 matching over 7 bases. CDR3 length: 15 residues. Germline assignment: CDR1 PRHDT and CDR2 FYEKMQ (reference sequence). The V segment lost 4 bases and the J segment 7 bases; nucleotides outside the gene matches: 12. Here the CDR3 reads CASSSRTGSKGTQYF. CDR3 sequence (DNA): TGTGCCAGCAGCTCCCGGACAGGCAGCAAGGGGACCCAGTACTTC. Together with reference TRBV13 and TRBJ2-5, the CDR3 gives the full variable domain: AAGVIQSPRHLIKEKRETATLKCYPIPRHDTVYWYQQGPGQDPQFLISFYEKMQSDKGSIPDRFSAQQFSDYHSELNMSSLELGDSALYFCASSSRTGSKGTQYFGPGTRLLVL.

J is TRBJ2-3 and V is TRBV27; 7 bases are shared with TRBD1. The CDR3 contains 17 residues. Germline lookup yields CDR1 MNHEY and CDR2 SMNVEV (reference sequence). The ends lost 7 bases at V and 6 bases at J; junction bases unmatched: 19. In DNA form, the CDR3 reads TGTGCCAGCACCCCCCCCGGGTCGACTCAACAGGGGGATACGCAGTATTTT. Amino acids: CASTPPGSTQQGDTQYF.

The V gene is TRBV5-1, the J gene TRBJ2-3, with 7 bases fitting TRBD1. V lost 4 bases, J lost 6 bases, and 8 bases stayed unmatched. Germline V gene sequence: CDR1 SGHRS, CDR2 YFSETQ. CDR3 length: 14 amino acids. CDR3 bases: TGCGCCAGCAGCCCAAACAGGGACAGCGATACGCAGTATTTT. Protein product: CASSPNRDSDTQYF.

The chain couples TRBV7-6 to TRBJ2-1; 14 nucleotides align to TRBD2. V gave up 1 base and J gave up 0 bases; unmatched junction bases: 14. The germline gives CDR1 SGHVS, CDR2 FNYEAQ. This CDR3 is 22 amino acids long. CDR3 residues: CASSLVEPGLAGEGSSYNEQFF. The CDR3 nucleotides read TGTGCCAGCAGCTTAGTGGAACCGGGACTAGCGGGAGAGGGGAGCTCCTACAATGAGCAGTTCTTC.

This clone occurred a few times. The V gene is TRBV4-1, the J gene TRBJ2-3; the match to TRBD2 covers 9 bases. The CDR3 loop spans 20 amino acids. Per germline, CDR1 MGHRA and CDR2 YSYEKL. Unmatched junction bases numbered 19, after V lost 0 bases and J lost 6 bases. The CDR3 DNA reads TGCGCCAGCAGCCAAGATCCGATGACTAGCGGAGATCAAATGGGGGATACGCAGTATTTT. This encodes CASSQDPMTSGDQMGDTQYF.

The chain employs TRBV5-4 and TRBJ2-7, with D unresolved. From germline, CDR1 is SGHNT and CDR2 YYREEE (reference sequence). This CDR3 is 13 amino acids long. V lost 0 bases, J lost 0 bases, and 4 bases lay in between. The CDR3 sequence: CASSLARSYEQYF. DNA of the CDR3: TGTGCCAGCAGCTTGGCTCGCTCCTACGAGCAGTACTTC.

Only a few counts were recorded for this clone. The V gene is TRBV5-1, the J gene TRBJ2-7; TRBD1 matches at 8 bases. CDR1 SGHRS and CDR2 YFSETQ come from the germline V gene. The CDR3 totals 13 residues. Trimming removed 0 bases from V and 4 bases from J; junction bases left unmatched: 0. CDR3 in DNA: TGCGCCAGCAGCTTGGGGGACAGGTACGAGCAGTACTTC. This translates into CASSLGDRYEQYF.

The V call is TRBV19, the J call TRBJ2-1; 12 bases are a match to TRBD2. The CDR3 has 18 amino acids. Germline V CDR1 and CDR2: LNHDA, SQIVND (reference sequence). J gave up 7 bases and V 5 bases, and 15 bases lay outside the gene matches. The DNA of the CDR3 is TGTGCCAGTAGTCCCAGACGGGTGACTAGCGGGAGTCGGAATGAGCAGTTCTTC. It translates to CASSPRRVTSGSRNEQFF.

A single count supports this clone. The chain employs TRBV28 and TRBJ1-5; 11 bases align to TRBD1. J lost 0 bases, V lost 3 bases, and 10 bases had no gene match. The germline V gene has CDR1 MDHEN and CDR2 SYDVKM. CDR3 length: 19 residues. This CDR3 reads CASSFAGQGAPNSNQPQHF. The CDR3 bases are TGTGCCAGCAGTTTCGCCGGACAGGGGGCACCTAATAGCAATCAGCCCCAGCATTTT.

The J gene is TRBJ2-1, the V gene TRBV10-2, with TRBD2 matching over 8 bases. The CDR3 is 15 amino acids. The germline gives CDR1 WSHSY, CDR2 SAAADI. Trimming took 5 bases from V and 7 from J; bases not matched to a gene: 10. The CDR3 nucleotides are TGCGCCAGCAGTTCGGGACTAGTGGAACATAATGAGCAGTTCTTC. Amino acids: CASSSGLVEHNEQFF.

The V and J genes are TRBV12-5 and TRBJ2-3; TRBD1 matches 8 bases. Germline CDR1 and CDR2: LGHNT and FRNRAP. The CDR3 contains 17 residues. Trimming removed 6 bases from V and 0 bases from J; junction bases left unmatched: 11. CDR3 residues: CASGAGTGLKSTDTQYF. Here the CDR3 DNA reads TGTGCTAGTGGGGCGGGGACAGGACTAAAAAGCACAGATACGCAGTATTTT.

CDR3 protein: CASSPETSGASTDTQYF. The CDR3, as DNA: TGTGCCAGCAGTCCTGAGACTAGCGGGGCTAGCACAGATACGCAGTATTTT. The chain combines TRBV2 with TRBJ2-3, with 11 bases that match TRBD2. Per the germline V gene, CDR1 is SNHLY and CDR2 is FYNNEI. CDR3 length equals 17 residues. V trimming: 5 bases; J trimming: 0 bases; junction bases outside the gene matches: 7. Full variable domain (rest looked up from reference TRBV2 and TRBJ2-3): EPEVTQTPSHQVTQMGQEVILRCVPISNHLYFYWYRQILGQKVEFLVSFYNNEISEKSEIFDDQFSVERPDGSNFTLKIRSTKLEDSAMYFCASSPETSGASTDTQYFGPGTRLTVL.

The CDR3 reads CASSQDFRDRGPNVLTF. The CDR3 DNA reads TGCGCCAGCAGCCAAGATTTTCGTGACAGGGGCCCCAACGTCCTGACTTTC. The V gene is TRBV4-3, the J gene TRBJ2-6; 8 bases line up with TRBD1. The ends lost 0 bases at V and 8 bases at J; junction bases unmatched: 9. The CDR3 is made up of 17 amino acids. Germline V gene data show CDR1 as LGHNA and CDR2 as YSLEER.

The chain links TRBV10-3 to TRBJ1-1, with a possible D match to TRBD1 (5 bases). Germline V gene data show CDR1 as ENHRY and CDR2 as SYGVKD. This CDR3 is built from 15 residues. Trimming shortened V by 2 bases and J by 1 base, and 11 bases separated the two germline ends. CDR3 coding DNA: TGTGCCATCAGTGAGAAGAGGGGAGGGAACACTGAAGCTTTCTTT. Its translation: CAISEKRGGNTEAFF.

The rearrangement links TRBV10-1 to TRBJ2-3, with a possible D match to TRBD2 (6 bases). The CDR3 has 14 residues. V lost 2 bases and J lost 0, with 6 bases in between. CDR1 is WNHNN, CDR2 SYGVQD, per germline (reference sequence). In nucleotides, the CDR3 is TGCGCCAGCAGTGAGGGGGGGAGCACAGATACGCAGTATTTT. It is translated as CASSEGGSTDTQYF.

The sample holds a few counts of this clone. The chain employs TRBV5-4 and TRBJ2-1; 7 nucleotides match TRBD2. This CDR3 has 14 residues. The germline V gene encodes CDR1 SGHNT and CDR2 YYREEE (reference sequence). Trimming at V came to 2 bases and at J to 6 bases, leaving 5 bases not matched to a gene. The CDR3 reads CASSFRDYRNEQFF. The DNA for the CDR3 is TGTGCCAGCAGCTTCCGGGACTACCGCAATGAGCAGTTCTTC.

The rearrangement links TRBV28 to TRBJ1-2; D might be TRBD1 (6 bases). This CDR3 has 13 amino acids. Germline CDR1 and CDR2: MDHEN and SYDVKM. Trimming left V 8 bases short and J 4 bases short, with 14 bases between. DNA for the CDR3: TGTGCCAGCGGCCGGGACATGGGCTATGGCTACACCTTC. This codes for CASGRDMGYGYTF.

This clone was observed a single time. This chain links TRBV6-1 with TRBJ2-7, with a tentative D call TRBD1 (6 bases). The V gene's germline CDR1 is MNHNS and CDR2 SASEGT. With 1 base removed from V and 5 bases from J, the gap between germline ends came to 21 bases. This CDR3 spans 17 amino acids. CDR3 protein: CASSEGDVIQGINEQYF. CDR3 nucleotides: TGTGCCAGCAGTGAAGGGGATGTGATCCAGGGGATCAACGAGCAGTACTTC.

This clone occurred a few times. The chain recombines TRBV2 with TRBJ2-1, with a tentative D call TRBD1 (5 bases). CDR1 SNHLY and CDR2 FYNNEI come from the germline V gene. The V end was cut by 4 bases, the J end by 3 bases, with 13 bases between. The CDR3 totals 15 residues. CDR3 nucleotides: TGTGCCAGCAGTGTTCAGGGCCCCCGCTACAATGAGCAGTTCTTC. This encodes CASSVQGPRYNEQFF. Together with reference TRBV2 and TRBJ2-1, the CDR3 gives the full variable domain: EPEVTQTPSHQVTQMGQEVILRCVPISNHLYFYWYRQILGQKVEFLVSFYNNEISEKSEIFDDQFSVERPDGSNFTLKIRSTKLEDSAMYFCASSVQGPRYNEQFFGPGTRLTVL.

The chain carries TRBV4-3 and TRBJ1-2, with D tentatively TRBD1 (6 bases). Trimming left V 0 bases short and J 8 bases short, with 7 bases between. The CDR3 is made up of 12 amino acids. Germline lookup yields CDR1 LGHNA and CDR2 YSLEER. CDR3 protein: CASSQDRGGYTF. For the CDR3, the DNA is TGCGCCAGCAGCCAAGACAGGGGAGGCTACACCTTC.

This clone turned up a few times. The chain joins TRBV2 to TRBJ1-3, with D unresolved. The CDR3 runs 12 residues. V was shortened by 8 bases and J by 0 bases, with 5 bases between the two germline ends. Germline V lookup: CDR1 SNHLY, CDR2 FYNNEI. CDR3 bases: TGTGCCAGCGAGTACTCTGGAAACACCATATATTTT. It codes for CASEYSGNTIYF.

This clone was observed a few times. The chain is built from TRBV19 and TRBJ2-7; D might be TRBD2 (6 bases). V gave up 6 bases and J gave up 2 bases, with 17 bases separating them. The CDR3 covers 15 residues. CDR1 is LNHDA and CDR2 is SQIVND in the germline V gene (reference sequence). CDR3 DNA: TGTGCCAGTAGACCCCCCGGGAGCGGACCCTACGAGCAGTACTTC. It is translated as CASRPPGSGPYEQYF.

The CDR3 DNA reads as TGTGCCAGCAGTCCAAGGGGGCAAGAGACCCAGTACTTC. It encodes CASSPRGQETQYF. The V call is TRBV2, the J call TRBJ2-5; a possible D gene is TRBD1 (6 bases). CDR3 length equals 13 residues. The V end lost 5 bases, the J end lost 2 bases, and 9 bases lay between the germline ends. The germline CDR1 and CDR2 sequences are SNHLY and FYNNEI.

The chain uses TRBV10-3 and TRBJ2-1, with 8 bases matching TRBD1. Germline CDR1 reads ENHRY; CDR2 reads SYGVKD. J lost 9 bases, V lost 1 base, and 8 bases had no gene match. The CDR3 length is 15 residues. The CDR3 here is CAISEFWQGAVEQFF. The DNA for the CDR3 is TGTGCCATCAGTGAGTTCTGGCAGGGGGCAGTTGAGCAGTTCTTC.

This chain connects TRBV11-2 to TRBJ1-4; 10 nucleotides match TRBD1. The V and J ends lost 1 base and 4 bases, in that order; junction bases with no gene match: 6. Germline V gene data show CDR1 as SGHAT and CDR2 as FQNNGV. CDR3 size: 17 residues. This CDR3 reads CASSLGDRGALNEKLFF. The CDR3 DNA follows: TGTGCCAGCAGCTTAGGGGACAGGGGAGCCCTTAATGAAAAACTGTTTTTT.

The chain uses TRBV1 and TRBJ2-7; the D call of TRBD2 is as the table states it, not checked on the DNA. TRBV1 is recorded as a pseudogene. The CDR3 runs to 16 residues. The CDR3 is CTSSPTGRGSSYEQYF. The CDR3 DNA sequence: TGCACCAGCAGCCCCACTGGACGGGGAAGCTCCTACGAGCAGTACTTC.

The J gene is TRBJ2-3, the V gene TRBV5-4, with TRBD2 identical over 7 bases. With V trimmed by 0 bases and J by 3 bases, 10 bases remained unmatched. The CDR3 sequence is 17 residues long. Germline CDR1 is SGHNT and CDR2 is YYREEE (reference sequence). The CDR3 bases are TGTGCCAGCAGCTTGGACGCGGGAGCCGGTACGACAGATACGCAGTATTTT. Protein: CASSLDAGAGTTDTQYF.